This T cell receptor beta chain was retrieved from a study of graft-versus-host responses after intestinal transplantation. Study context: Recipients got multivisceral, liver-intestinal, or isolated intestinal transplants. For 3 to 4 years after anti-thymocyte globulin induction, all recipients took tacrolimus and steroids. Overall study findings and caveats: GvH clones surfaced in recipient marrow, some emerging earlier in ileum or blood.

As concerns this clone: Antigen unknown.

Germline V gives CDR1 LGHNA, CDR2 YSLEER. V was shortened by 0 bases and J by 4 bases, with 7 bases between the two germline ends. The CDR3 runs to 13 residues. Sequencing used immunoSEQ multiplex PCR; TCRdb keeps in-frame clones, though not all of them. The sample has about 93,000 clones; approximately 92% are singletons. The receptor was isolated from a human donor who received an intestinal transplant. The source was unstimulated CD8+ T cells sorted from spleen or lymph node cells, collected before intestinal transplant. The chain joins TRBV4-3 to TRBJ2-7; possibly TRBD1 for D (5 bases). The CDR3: CASSQDRDYEQYF. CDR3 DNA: TGCGCCAGCAGCCAAGACAGGGATTACGAGCAGTACTTC.